These T cell receptor beta chains were read from a single sample in a study of radiotherapy plus CTLA-4 blockade in lung cancer. The table came from immunoSEQ multiplex PCR; TCRdb's copy has only in-frame clones and leaves some out. The sample has 70,000 to 95,000 clones; over 80% are singletons. Sequenced material: peripheral blood, taken from a patient treated with radiotherapy plus ipilimumab. All receptors come from a human donor with non-small cell lung cancer that progressed on radiotherapy plus ipilimumab. CDR3s include the opening cysteine and the closing phenylalanine or tryptophan. A D gene is named only where the DNA matches it firmly. Clone size is not always given. Where it is, it says once, few, many or a class for expanded clones.

d_gene,j_gene,abundance,v_gene,CDR3nt,CDR3aa
-,TRBJ2-2,-,TRBV25-1,TGTGCCAGCAGTACGCCGGGCGCGAACACCGGGGAGCTGTTTTTT,CASSTPGANTGELFF
TRBD1,TRBJ1-6,-,TRBV5-6,TGTGCCAGCAGCAAGGGGGACAGGGGCAATTCACCCCTCCACTTT,CASSKGDRGNSPLHF
TRBD2,TRBJ2-1,-,TRBV6-5,TGTGCCAGCAGTTCGCGCGGGGGGCCTTACAATGAGCAGTTCTTC,CASSSRGGPYNEQFF
TRBD1,TRBJ1-4,-,TRBV7-2,TGTGCCAGCAGCTTAGAGACAGGGGGAAAACTGTTTTTT,CASSLETGGKLFF
-,TRBJ1-1,once,TRBV5-5,TGTGCCAGCAGCTTATATAACTCCCGGGGGACTGAAGCTTTCTTT,CASSLYNSRGTEAFF
-,TRBJ1-1,-,TRBV19,TGTGCCAGTATCGGGAGGAACACTGAAGCTTTCTTT,CASIGRNTEAFF
-,TRBJ1-3,-,TRBV28,TGTGCCATACGGACGTCTGGAAACACCATATATTTT,CAIRTSGNTIYF
TRBD1,TRBJ2-3,-,TRBV27,TGTGCCAGCAGTAGCAAGACGACAGGGGGCACAGATACGCAGTATTTT,CASSSKTTGGTDTQYF
-,TRBJ2-3,-,TRBV4-2,TGTGCCAGCAGCCAAGATCGTAGCGTTAACACAGATACGCAGTATTTT,CASSQDRSVNTDTQYF
-,TRBJ1-2,few,TRBV2,TGTGCCAGCAGTGAATGGGCTAACTATGGCTACACCTTC,CASSEWANYGYTF
-,TRBJ2-7,-,TRBV28,TGTGCCAGCAGTTTAGACGTCGAGCAGTACTTC,CASSLDVEQYF
-,TRBJ1-1,few,TRBV19,TGTGCCAGTAGTATAACAGGCCTTCTGAACACTGAAGCTTTCTTT,CASSITGLLNTEAFF
-,TRBJ2-1,-,TRBV6-5,TGTGCCAGCAGCAAACTAACGGCGGTCAATGAGCAGTTCTTC,CASSKLTAVNEQFF
-,TRBJ1-2,-,TRBV4-2,TGTGCCAGCAGCCAAGATTCTTTGGACTGGGTAGGGGGCTACACCTTC,CASSQDSLDWVGGYTF
-,TRBJ1-5,-,TRBV5-8,TGTGCCAGCAGCTCCAAGGCCCAGCATTTT,CASSSKAQHF
-,TRBJ2-7,-,TRBV6-5,TGTGCCAGCAGTAGGTCCTACGAGCAGTACTTC,CASSRSYEQYF
-,TRBJ2-2,-,TRBV5-4,TGTGCCAGCAGCTTGGGAGGGGACACCGGGGAGCTGTTTTTT,CASSLGGDTGELFF
TRBD1,TRBJ2-2,-,TRBV18,TGTGCCAGCTCGACAGGGAAGGCGAACACCGGGGAGCTGTTTTTT,CASSTGKANTGELFF
TRBD1,TRBJ2-7,few,TRBV7-2,TGTGCCAGCAGCCAAGGGACAGCCTCCTACGAGCAGTACTTC,CASSQGTASYEQYF
-,TRBJ2-3,few,TRBV7-8,TGTGCCAGCAGCTCCCCTCGGAGGTTCGGCACAGATACGCAGTATTTT,CASSSPRRFGTDTQYF
TRBD1,TRBJ2-7,-,TRBV27,TGTGCCAGCAGTTTATCGTGGACAGGGGGCGGGCAGTACTTC,CASSLSWTGGGQYF
-,TRBJ1-4,-,TRBV5-1,TGCGCCAGCAGCTTGGCCCCCCCCGGGGTAACTAATGAAAAACTGTTTTTT,CASSLAPPGVTNEKLFF
TRBD1,TRBJ2-7,-,TRBV5-1,TGCGCCAGCAGCCTGGGACAGGGAAATTTGGAGCAGTACTTC,CASSLGQGNLEQYF
-,TRBJ2-5,-,TRBV5-1,TGCGCCAGCAGCACCGGTCAACCTGGGGGAGAGACCCAGTACTTC,CASSTGQPGGETQYF
TRBD1,TRBJ1-1,-,TRBV6-1,TGTGCCAGCACGAAGGGACAGGTGGACACTGAAGCTTTCTTT,CASTKGQVDTEAFF
-,TRBJ2-2,-,TRBV5-1,TGCGCCAGCAGCTTGGTCGGGGCCGGGGAGCTGTTTTTT,CASSLVGAGELFF
-,TRBJ1-1,-,TRBV6-6,TGTGCCAGCAGTTACGGGACTGAAGCTTTCTTT,CASSYGTEAFF
-,TRBJ2-5,-,TRBV5-4,TGTGCCAGCAGCTTGGTGGCCAGTACACTTCAAGAGACCCAGTACTTC,CASSLVASTLQETQYF
-,TRBJ2-7,-,TRBV7-2,TGTGCCAGCAGCCGGCAGGGGATGTACGAGCAGTACTTC,CASSRQGMYEQYF
-,TRBJ2-7,-,TRBV5-6,TGTGCCAGCAGCAGGGACTTTGGATCCTACGAGCAGTACTTC,CASSRDFGSYEQYF
TRBD2,TRBJ2-3,once,TRBV30,TGTGCCTGGAGTGTAGCGGGGCTTGGGACAGATACGCAGTATTTT,CAWSVAGLGTDTQYF
TRBD1,TRBJ1-1,-,TRBV19,TGTGCCAGTAGTTCAAGACAGGGAGATGAAGCTTTCTTT,CASSSRQGDEAFF
-,TRBJ2-7,-,TRBV29-1,TGCAGCGTCGACCCCCCCGGGGGGCTCAGCTCCTACGAGCAGTACTTC,CSVDPPGGLSSYEQYF
-,TRBJ1-1,-,TRBV2,TGTGCCAGCAGTGCATCACGGATTTTTAACACTGAAGCTTTCTTT,CASSASRIFNTEAFF
-,TRBJ2-2,-,TRBV1,TGCACCAGCAGCCCCTTAGAGGGACTTAACACCGGGGAGCTGTTTTTT,CTSSPLEGLNTGELFF
-,TRBJ2-3,-,TRBV5-1,TGCGCCAGCAGCTTGACCCTAACTCCGGGGGGCACAGATACGCAGTATTTT,CASSLTLTPGGTDTQYF
TRBD2,TRBJ2-1,once,TRBV27,TGTGCCAGCAGGAGGGGACTAGCGGGACCCTACAATGAGCAGTTCTTC,CASRRGLAGPYNEQFF
TRBD1,TRBJ2-1,once,TRBV7-2,TGTGCCAGCAGCCTCGGGACAGCAAATGAGCAGTTCTTC,CASSLGTANEQFF
TRBD2,TRBJ2-5,-,TRBV5-4,TGTGCCAGCAGCTTACGGTGGGAGGGGCAAGAGACCCAGTACTTC,CASSLRWEGQETQYF
-,TRBJ1-4,-,TRBV29-1,TGCAGCACCAGGGGAGCTAATGAAAAACTGTTTTTT,CSTRGANEKLFF
TRBD2,TRBJ2-3,once,TRBV9,TGTGCCAGCAGCGCGGGGAGCGGGAGTGGGACAGATACGCAGTATTTT,CASSAGSGSGTDTQYF
TRBD2,TRBJ2-3,-,TRBV5-4,TGTGCCAGCGGCGAGGCGACGGCTAGCGGGAGAAGGACCGGCACAGATACGCAGTATTTT,CASGEATASGRRTGTDTQYF
-,TRBJ1-2,-,TRBV28,TGTGCCAGCAGTTCGGACCACCGCTCCTATGGCTACACCTTC,CASSSDHRSYGYTF
TRBD2,TRBJ2-1,medium-sized,TRBV7-3,TGTGCCAGCAGCCTTACCCTACTAGCGGGGGGTGACAATGAGCAGTTCTTC,CASSLTLLAGGDNEQFF
TRBD2,TRBJ2-7,medium-sized,TRBV4-3,TGCGCCAGCAGCCAAGAATCAGTAACTAGCGGGACTGCCTACGAGCAGTACTTC,CASSQESVTSGTAYEQYF
TRBD1,TRBJ2-5,-,TRBV5-6,TGTGCCAGCAGCTTCGGACAGGCCCTTCAAGAGACCCAGTACTTC,CASSFGQALQETQYF
-,TRBJ1-5,-,TRBV15,TGTGCCACCAGCAGAGCGGTCGGTCAGCCCCAGCATTTT,CATSRAVGQPQHF
-,TRBJ1-2,-,TRBV6-1,TGTGCCAGCAGTACGCCTGCGGGGCTGGGCTACACCTTC,CASSTPAGLGYTF
-,TRBJ1-1,once,TRBV13,TGTGCCAGCAGCTTAGTTCGTGAAGCTTTCTTT,CASSLVREAFF
-,TRBJ1-2,-,TRBV19,TGTGCCAGTAAGGACGGCTCCTATGGCTACACCTTC,CASKDGSYGYTF